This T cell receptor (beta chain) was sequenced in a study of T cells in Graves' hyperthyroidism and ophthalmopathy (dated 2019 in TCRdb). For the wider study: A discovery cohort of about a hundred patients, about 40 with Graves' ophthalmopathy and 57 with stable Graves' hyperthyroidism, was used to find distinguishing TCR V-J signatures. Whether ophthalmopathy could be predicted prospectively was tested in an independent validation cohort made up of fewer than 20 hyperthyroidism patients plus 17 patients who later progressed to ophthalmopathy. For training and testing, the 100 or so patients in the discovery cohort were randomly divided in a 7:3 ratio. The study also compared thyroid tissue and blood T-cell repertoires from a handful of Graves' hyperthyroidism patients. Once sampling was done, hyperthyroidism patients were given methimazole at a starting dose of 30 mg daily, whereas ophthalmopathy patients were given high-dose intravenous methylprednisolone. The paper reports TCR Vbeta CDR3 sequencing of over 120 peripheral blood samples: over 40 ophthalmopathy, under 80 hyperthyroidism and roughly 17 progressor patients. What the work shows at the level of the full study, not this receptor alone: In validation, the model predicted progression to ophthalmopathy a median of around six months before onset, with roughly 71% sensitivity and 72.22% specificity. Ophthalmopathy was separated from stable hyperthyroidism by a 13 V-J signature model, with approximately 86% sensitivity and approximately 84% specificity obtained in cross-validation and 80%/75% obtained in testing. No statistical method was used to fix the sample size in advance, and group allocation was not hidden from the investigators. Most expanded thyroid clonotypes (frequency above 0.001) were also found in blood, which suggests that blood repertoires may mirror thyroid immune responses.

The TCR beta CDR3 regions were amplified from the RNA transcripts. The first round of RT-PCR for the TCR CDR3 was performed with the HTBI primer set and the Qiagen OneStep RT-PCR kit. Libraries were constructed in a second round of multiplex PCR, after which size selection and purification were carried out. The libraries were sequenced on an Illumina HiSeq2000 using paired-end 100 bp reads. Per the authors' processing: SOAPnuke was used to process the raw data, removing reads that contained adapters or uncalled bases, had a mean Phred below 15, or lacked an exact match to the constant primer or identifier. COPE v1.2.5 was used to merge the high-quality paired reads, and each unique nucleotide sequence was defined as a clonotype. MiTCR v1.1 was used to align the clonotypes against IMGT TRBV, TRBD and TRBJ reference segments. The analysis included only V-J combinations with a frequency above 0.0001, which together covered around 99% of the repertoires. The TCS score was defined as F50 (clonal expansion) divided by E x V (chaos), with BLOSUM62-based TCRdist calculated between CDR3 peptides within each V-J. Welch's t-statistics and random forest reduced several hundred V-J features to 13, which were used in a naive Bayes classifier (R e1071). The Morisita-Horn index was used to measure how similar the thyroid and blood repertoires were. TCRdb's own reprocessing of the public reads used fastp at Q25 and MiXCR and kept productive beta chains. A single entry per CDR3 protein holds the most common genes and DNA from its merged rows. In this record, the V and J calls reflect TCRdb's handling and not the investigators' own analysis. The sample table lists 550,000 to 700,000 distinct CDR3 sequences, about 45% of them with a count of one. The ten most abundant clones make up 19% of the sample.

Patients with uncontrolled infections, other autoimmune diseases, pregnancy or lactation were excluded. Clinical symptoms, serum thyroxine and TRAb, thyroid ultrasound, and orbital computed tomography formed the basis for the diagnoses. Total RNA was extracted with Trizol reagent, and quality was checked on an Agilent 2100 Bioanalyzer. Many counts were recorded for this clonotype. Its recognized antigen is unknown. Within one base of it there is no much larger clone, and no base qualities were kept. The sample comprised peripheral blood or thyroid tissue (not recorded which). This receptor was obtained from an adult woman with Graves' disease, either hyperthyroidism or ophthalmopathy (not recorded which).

The nucleotides are TGTGCCAGCAGCTTCCGGGGGGGCAAACCGGGGGAGCAGTACTTC. This yields the protein CASSFRGGKPGEQYF. The V and J segments used are TRBV5-4 and TRBJ2-7; the central 8 bases match TRBD2. CDR1 and CDR2, per the germline V gene (reference sequence), are SGHNT and YYREEE. The junction shows trimming of 2 bases on V and 7 bases on J, and the gene matches do not reach 11 bases of it. The CDR3 runs 15 residues from the cysteine to the phenylalanine. Here the CDR3 DNA is all that survives: 45 bases in frame from base 1.